This TCR beta chain was recorded in a study of cytomegalovirus exposure and HLA in healthy donors (dated by TCRdb to 2017 to 2019). Regarding the study in general: A later analysis indicated that the 120 validation repertoires were generated on the platform also employed for the 670 or so repertoires of the first cohort. The aim of the study was to test whether cataloging public T cell receptors could identify signatures of past pathogen exposure. A separate validation cohort of roughly 120 different subjects was used in addition to the 666-subject first cohort. The study combined high-throughput TCR immunosequencing, statistical association of individual TCRs with disease status, and machine learning to predict cytomegalovirus infection status. What the research found in general, with its limitations: While some public TCRs were present in many individuals, most TCR sequences turned up only very rarely across donors. It was suggested by the authors that the approach could potentially be generalized to other disease states and immunological phenotypes. Cytomegalovirus status was reported to be diagnosed by the classifier with high specificity and sensitivity in both the original and validation cohorts. The study gave a list of roughly 150 TCR beta chains associated with cytomegalovirus. In vitro tests confirmed that three of the cytomegalovirus-associated TCR beta chains recognize cytomegalovirus antigens. The validation cohort had no HLA typing available for a later analysis, so co-occurrence within that cohort was assessed over all 110 or so repertoires. Subsequent analysis determined that TCRs grouped into clusters in the first cohort also showed a tendency toward co-occurrence across the 120 or so validation repertoires, and 85% to 95% of cluster scores exceeded 0.

V and J lose 3 bases and 1 base, and a span of 10 bases separates them. According to the germline V gene, CDR1 reads SNHLY and CDR2 reads FYNNEI. The CDR3 runs 15 amino acids, cysteine and phenylalanine included. CDR3 DNA is the only sequence kept; it has 45 bases, read in frame from the first base. The donors belonged to the validation cohort of around 120 subjects, which was separate from the roughly 700-subject first cohort. Note on this clone: No antigen is known for it. Base qualities are not provided; no much larger clone lies one nucleotide away.

Receptors were amplified or captured by the immunoSEQ multiplex PCR assay. On the authors' methods: A statistical classification framework was developed to diagnose cytomegalovirus status using the catalog of TCR beta chain sequences. TCRdb took this table from immuneACCESS and kept in-frame rearrangements with V and J called. Such tables lack part of the clones; where checked against another copy, unresolved V genes explain under half of the gap, and the rest is unexplained. That table is the source of V, J and clone size, and D and trimming were worked out from the DNA. A total of about 170,000 clones appear in this sample, 95% to 97% of them only once. The ten largest account for approximately 0.97% of the sample.

Sequencing was done on a sample of PBMCs. The rearranged segments are TRBV2 and TRBJ1-3; the D gene cannot be resolved reliably. This TCR was recovered from a woman in her late teens or twenties in good health and CMV-seronegative. Here the CDR3 is given as CASSEVGFSGNTIYF. The DNA is as follows: TGTGCCAGCAGTGAGGTGGGCTTTTCTGGAAACACCATATATTTT.